Given below is one T cell receptor beta chain in context. These data are taken from a study of T cell responses to AZD1222 COVID-19 vaccine. The CDR3 consists of 15 residues. Trimming pared 2 bases from V and 5 bases from J, leaving 13 bases between. The germline gives CDR1 SGHVS, CDR2 FNYEAQ. The protocol was immunoSEQ multiplex PCR, while the TCRdb copy is restricted to in-frame clones and leaves out a portion. The sample lists roughly 120,000 clones; around 90% were seen once. The clonotype comes from an adult who received the AZD1222 COVID-19 vaccine. The sample here was peripheral blood, taken 28 days after the second AZD1222 dose. The chain recombines TRBV7-6 with TRBJ1-5, with a weak D call TRBD1 (6 bases). The CDR3 region has the DNA TGTGCCAGCAGCTTACGGGCGGACAGCTATCAGCCCCAGCATTTT. It encodes CASSLRADSYQPQHF.